This TCR beta chain is from a study of blood T cell repertoires in COVID-19. Across the whole study: Researchers got acute and convalescent COVID-19 samples from the United States, Italy and Spain.

Sequencing used immunoSEQ multiplex PCR; TCRdb keeps in-frame clones, though not all of them. The repertoire holds around 58,000 clones, with around four fifths as singletons. In germline, CDR1 is SGHDT, CDR2 YYEEEE. The CDR3 contains 14 residues. The trim removed 3 bases at V and 7 bases at J, leaving 8 bases unmatched. This clone appeared a single time. V is TRBV5-6 and J is TRBJ2-3; 7 bases match TRBD1. The origin of this receptor is a human donor in a cohort sampled during active COVID-19. Sequenced material: peripheral blood. CDR3: CASSSSGGTNTQYF. The CDR3, as DNA: TGTGCCAGCAGCTCGTCAGGGGGTACAAATACGCAGTATTTT.